This T cell receptor (beta chain) appears in the sequencing data of a study of blood T cell repertoires in COVID-19. The overall study: Sites in the United States, Italy and Spain provided acute and convalescent COVID-19 samples.

The data were produced by immunoSEQ multiplex PCR, yet TCRdb's version contains in-frame clones alone and is incomplete. The sample gives roughly 330,000 clones, around 87% of which show up once; approximately 5% is in the top ten. Sample: PBMCs or T cells enriched from blood (not recorded which). The TCR was taken from a woman aged 30 to 39 who had recovered from COVID-19.

The CDR3 DNA reads TGTGCCAGCAGTGATCCTATCTCTGGAAACACCATATATTTT. Translation: CASSDPISGNTIYF. This chain uses TRBV25-1 with TRBJ1-3; D remains unclear. The germline V gene encodes CDR1 MGHDK and CDR2 SYGVNS. Deletions cut 3 bases from V and 0 bases from J, with 6 bases between. This CDR3 region has 14 residues. The full variable domain, completed using reference TRBV25-1 and TRBJ1-3, is EADIYQTPRYLVIGTGKKITLECSQTMGHDKMYWYQQDPGMELHLIHYSYGVNSTEKGDLSSESTVSRIRTEHFPLTLESARPSHTSQYLCASSDPISGNTIYFGEGSWLTVV.